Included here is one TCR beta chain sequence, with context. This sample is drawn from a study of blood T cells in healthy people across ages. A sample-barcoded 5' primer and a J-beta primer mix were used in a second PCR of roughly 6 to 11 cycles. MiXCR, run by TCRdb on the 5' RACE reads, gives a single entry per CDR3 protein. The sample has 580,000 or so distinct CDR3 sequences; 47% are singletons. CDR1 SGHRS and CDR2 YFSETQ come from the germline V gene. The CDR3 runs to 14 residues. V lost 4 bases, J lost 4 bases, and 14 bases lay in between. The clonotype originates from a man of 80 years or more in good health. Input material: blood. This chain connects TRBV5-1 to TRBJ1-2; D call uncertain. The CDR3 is CASSKAPSVYGYTF. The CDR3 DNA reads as TGCGCCAGCAGCAAGGCCCCGTCGGTCTATGGCTACACCTTC. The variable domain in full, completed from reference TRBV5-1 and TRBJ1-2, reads KAGVTQTPRYLIKTRGQQVTLSCSPISGHRSVSWYQQTPGQGLQFLFEYFSETQRNKGNFPGRFSGRQFSNSRSEMNVSTLELGDSALYLCASSKAPSVYGYTFGSGTRLTVV.